What follows are 15 T cell receptor beta chains derived from one specimen sequenced in a study of regulatory and conventional T cells in RAG deficiency. The repertoire was sequenced with immunoSEQ multiplex PCR; TCRdb's copy has only in-frame clones and lacks some. The sample includes tens of thousands of clones, 85% to 95% of them seen just once. Blood CD4+ CD25-high CD127-low regulatory T cells supplied the genomic DNA template. These data are also associated with another study on regulatory T cells. This second report adds: The PCR used 52 TRBV and 13 TRBJ primers.

Sequencing used Tregs sorted from blood. The receptor source for this set is a human donor in good health.

As DNA, the CDR3 is TGTGCCAGCAGCTTAAGGATGAACACTGAAGCTTTCTTT. This codes for CASSLRMNTEAFF. This chain connects TRBV7-9 to TRBJ1-1; D gene ambiguous. Trimming removed 2 bases at V and 0 bases at J, with 4 bases between. The CDR3 extends over 13 amino acids. CDR1 is SEHNR and CDR2 is FQNEAQ in the germline V gene (reference sequence).

The rearrangement links TRBV19 to TRBJ1-1; D unclear. The V end was cut by 3 bases, the J end by 3 bases, with 11 bases between. This CDR3 is 14 amino acids long. The germline V gene has CDR1 LNHDA and CDR2 SQIVND (reference sequence). In nucleotides, the CDR3 is TGTGCCAGTAGTATTAGGTCAATGGACACTGAAGCTTTCTTT. Protein sequence: CASSIRSMDTEAFF. Full variable domain (remainder filled in from reference TRBV19 and TRBJ1-1): DGGITQSPKYLFRKEGQNVTLSCEQNLNHDAMYWYRQDPGQGLRLIYYSQIVNDFQKGDIAEGYSVSREKKESFPLTVTSAQKNPTAFYLCASSIRSMDTEAFFGQGTRLTVV.

The chain couples TRBV6-5 to TRBJ1-2, with unresolved D. Germline assignment: CDR1 MNHEY and CDR2 SVGAGI. Deletions cut 6 bases from V and 0 bases from J, with 11 bases between. The CDR3 consists of 14 residues. In DNA, the CDR3 is TGTGCCAGCAGCCCTGGACGGACTAACTATGGCTACACCTTC. It encodes CASSPGRTNYGYTF.

The chain couples TRBV5-6 to TRBJ2-7; 8 bases are a match to TRBD2. CDR1 SGHDT and CDR2 YYEEEE come from the germline V gene. Germline trimming cut 3 bases from V and 2 bases from J; bases unmatched to any gene: 4. CDR3 length: 14 residues. CDR3 nucleotides: TGTGCCAGCAGCTATAGCGGGACTACCTACGAGCAGTACTTC. Protein product: CASSYSGTTYEQYF.

The chain combines TRBV15 with TRBJ1-1; D gene ambiguous. V lost 4 bases to trimming and J lost 0 bases, with 9 bases between them. The CDR3 contains 14 residues. CDR1 is LNHNV and CDR2 is YYDKDF in the germline V gene (reference sequence). The chain's CDR3 is CATSTSSVNTEAFF. The DNA for the CDR3 is TGTGCCACCAGCACCTCATCGGTGAACACTGAAGCTTTCTTT.

This chain connects TRBV7-3 to TRBJ2-6, with D perhaps TRBD2 (6 bases). The germline V and J ends were trimmed by 5 bases and 3 bases, with 11 bases remaining between them. Per germline, CDR1 SGHTA and CDR2 FQGTGA. This CDR3 has 15 residues. CDR3 nucleotides: TGTGCCAGCAGCCCTCCGGGGGTTGGGGCCAACGTCCTGACTTTC. This encodes CASSPPGVGANVLTF.

The chain has TRBV7-2 and TRBJ1-5; D uncertain. CDR1 is SGHTA, CDR2 FQGNSA, per germline. The length of the CDR3 is 16 residues. V was cut by 1 base and J by 0 bases, with 10 bases left in between. CDR3 sequence reads: CASSLVGSASNQPQHF. CDR3 nucleotides: TGTGCCAGCAGCTTAGTAGGCAGTGCTAGCAATCAGCCCCAGCATTTT.

The rearrangement uses TRBV7-9 and TRBJ1-6, with D maybe TRBD1 (5 bases). V lost 1 base and J 7 bases, leaving 5 bases between the germline ends. CDR1 is SEHNR, CDR2 FQNEAQ, per germline (reference sequence). The CDR3 is 13 amino acids. DNA of the CDR3: TGTGCCAGCAGCTTAGGGGGGAATTCACCCCTCCACTTT. It translates to CASSLGGNSPLHF. The full variable domain, rest sourced from reference TRBV7-9 and TRBJ1-6, is DTGVSQNPRHKITKRGQNVTFRCDPISEHNRLYWYRQTLGQGPEFLTYFQNEAQLEKSRLLSDRFSAERPKGSFSTLEIQRTEQGDSAMYLCASSLGGNSPLHFGNGTRLTVT.

This clone was detected only once. This rearrangement joins TRBV7-9 to TRBJ1-5; 7 bases fit TRBD1. The CDR3 sequence is 13 residues long. The J segment lost 8 bases and the V segment lost 5 bases, leaving 6 bases of the junction unmatched. In germline, CDR1 is SEHNR, CDR2 FQNEAQ (reference sequence). The CDR3 is CASSRQGGEPQHF. The CDR3 DNA is TGTGCCAGCAGCCGACAGGGCGGGGAGCCCCAGCATTTT.

This clone was seen a single time. The chain employs TRBV7-2 and TRBJ2-7; possible D gene TRBD2, 6 bases. This CDR3 comprises 15 residues. V dropped 6 bases and J dropped 0 bases, with 15 bases sitting between them. Germline CDR1 is SGHTA and CDR2 is FQGNSA. CDR3 DNA: TGTGCCAGCAGGCTTGGGGGGACGGTCTCCTACGAGCAGTACTTC. It encodes CASRLGGTVSYEQYF.

The chain carries TRBV18 and TRBJ1-2; no clear D gene. This CDR3 is 14 amino acids long. With 6 bases removed from V and 4 bases from J, the gap between germline ends came to 15 bases. Germline V gene lookup returns CDR1 KGHSH and CDR2 LQKENI. CDR3 in amino acids: CASSLAGRLYGYTF. DNA for the CDR3: TGTGCCAGCTCCCTTGCCGGGAGACTCTATGGCTACACCTTC.

The chain joins TRBV19 to TRBJ1-1, with D perhaps TRBD1 (5 bases). Germline assignment: CDR1 LNHDA and CDR2 SQIVND (reference sequence). The CDR3 loop spans 14 amino acids. Trimming left V 8 bases short and J 0 bases short, with 13 bases between. The CDR3 sequence: CASSMGLLNTEAFF. The CDR3 DNA reads TGTGCCAGTTCAATGGGACTCTTGAACACTGAAGCTTTCTTT.

The chain employs TRBV5-1 and TRBJ2-7; D may match TRBD1 or TRBD2 (5 bases each). V lost 0 bases and J lost 2, with 15 bases in between. CDR1 is SGHRS, CDR2 YFSETQ, per germline. The CDR3 covers 16 residues. CDR3 in amino acids: CASSLVLPGGTYEQYF. The CDR3 region has the DNA TGCGCCAGCAGCTTGGTATTACCTGGGGGTACCTACGAGCAGTACTTC.

The rearrangement links TRBV2 to TRBJ1-3; D ambiguous. Germline CDR1 SNHLY, CDR2 FYNNEI. The V end was cut by 2 bases, the J end by 0 bases, with 2 bases between. The CDR3 length is 13 residues. The CDR3 bases are TGTGCCAGCAGTGAAAACTCTGGAAACACCATATATTTT. It translates to CASSENSGNTIYF.

The chain links TRBV5-6 to TRBJ1-2, with D possibly matching TRBD1 (6 bases). The CDR3 runs to 14 residues. V dropped 2 bases and J dropped 6 bases, with 14 bases sitting between them. In germline, CDR1 is SGHDT, CDR2 YYEEEE. The CDR3 DNA sequence: TGTGCCAGCAGCTTTGATGCAGGGGTGGATGGCTACACCTTC. Translated, it gives CASSFDAGVDGYTF.